A selection of T cell receptor beta chains follows, all from one sample in a study of blood T cells in healthy people across ages. MiXCR, applied by TCRdb to the 5' RACE reads, yields one record per CDR3 protein. Among 600,000 or so distinct CDR3 sequences, 20% to 25% were seen once, and the ten largest hold under 4%. The source material was blood. The receptors were gathered from a man between 65 and 79 years old in good health. Each CDR3 is given with its conserved first and last residue. Fields, in order: J gene, D gene, V gene, clone size, CDR3 DNA, CDR3 protein. The D gene is left open where the match is weak. Not all rows give a size; the values are once, few, many and, for expanded clones, a class.

J gene: TRBJ2-5; D gene: NA; V gene: TRBV12-3/TRBV12-4; clone size: many; CDR3 DNA: TGTGCCAGCAGCCGGGGACGGGTGGAGACCCAGTACTTC; CDR3 protein: CASSRGRVETQYF
J gene: TRBJ2-7; D gene: NA; V gene: TRBV2; clone size: NA; CDR3 DNA: TGTGCCAGCAGTGAAAAGGTCCAGGGGAACGAGCAGTACTTC; CDR3 protein: CASSEKVQGNEQYF
J gene: TRBJ2-1; D gene: TRBD1; V gene: TRBV28; clone size: NA; CDR3 DNA: TGTGCCACCACGGACAGGGCTGGTGAGCAGTTCTTC; CDR3 protein: CATTDRAGEQFF
J gene: TRBJ2-5; D gene: NA; V gene: TRBV12-3/TRBV12-4; clone size: NA; CDR3 DNA: TGTGCCAGCAGTTGGGGCCAACAGACCCAGTACTTC; CDR3 protein: CASSWGQQTQYF
J gene: TRBJ2-7; D gene: NA; V gene: TRBV2; clone size: NA; CDR3 DNA: TGTGCCAGCAGATCCAGACCGACAGCCACTATCTCCTACGAGCAGTACTTC; CDR3 protein: CASRSRPTATISYEQYF
J gene: TRBJ2-5; D gene: TRBD2; V gene: TRBV29-1; clone size: NA; CDR3 DNA: TGCAGCGTTGAGGGACTAGCGGGAGAACAAGAGACCCAGTACTTC; CDR3 protein: CSVEGLAGEQETQYF
J gene: TRBJ1-1; D gene: NA; V gene: TRBV28; clone size: NA; CDR3 DNA: TGTGCCAGCAGTTTTGGTGGGGCGGGGGACACTGAAGCTTTCTTT; CDR3 protein: CASSFGGAGDTEAFF
J gene: TRBJ2-7; D gene: NA; V gene: TRBV7-9; clone size: NA; CDR3 DNA: TGTGCCAGCAGCCAAGAGTGGCAGACGAGCTCCTACGAGCAGTACTTC; CDR3 protein: CASSQEWQTSSYEQYF
J gene: TRBJ2-1; D gene: NA; V gene: TRBV27; clone size: NA; CDR3 DNA: TGTGCCAGCAGTTTTCCGGGATATCACAATGAGCAGTTCTTC; CDR3 protein: CASSFPGYHNEQFF
J gene: TRBJ2-7; D gene: TRBD1; V gene: TRBV9; clone size: NA; CDR3 DNA: TGTGCCAGCAGCCCCAAGGACAGGTTCTCCTACGAGCAGTACTTC; CDR3 protein: CASSPKDRFSYEQYF
J gene: TRBJ2-7; D gene: NA; V gene: TRBV28; clone size: NA; CDR3 DNA: TGTGCCAGCAGTTTACCGGGACTTAAGTTCGTCGAGCAGTACTTC; CDR3 protein: CASSLPGLKFVEQYF
J gene: TRBJ2-5; D gene: NA; V gene: TRBV5-1; clone size: NA; CDR3 DNA: TGCGCCAGCAGCTTGGCGGCTTTCCAAGAGACCCAGTACTTC; CDR3 protein: CASSLAAFQETQYF
J gene: TRBJ2-7; D gene: NA; V gene: TRBV3-1; clone size: few; CDR3 DNA: TGTGCCAGCGGCCAAGGAGCCGGGTATTCCTACGAGCAGTACTTC; CDR3 protein: CASGQGAGYSYEQYF
J gene: TRBJ1-2; D gene: NA; V gene: TRBV3-1; clone size: few; CDR3 DNA: TGTGCCAGCAGCCAAGCTCGGCGCGGCTACACCTTC; CDR3 protein: CASSQARRGYTF
J gene: TRBJ2-7; D gene: NA; V gene: TRBV9; clone size: few; CDR3 DNA: TGTGCCAGCAGCGCAGACTTTCGGAGGGACGAGCAGTACTTC; CDR3 protein: CASSADFRRDEQYF
J gene: TRBJ1-2; D gene: NA; V gene: TRBV7-2; clone size: many; CDR3 DNA: TGTGCCAGCAGCTCCGGACAGACTAACTATGGCTACACCTTC; CDR3 protein: CASSSGQTNYGYTF
J gene: TRBJ2-5; D gene: NA; V gene: TRBV6-5; clone size: few; CDR3 DNA: TGTGCCAGCAGTACCTTGAGGGCCTCTCGTGAGACCCAGTACTTC; CDR3 protein: CASSTLRASRETQYF
J gene: TRBJ2-1; D gene: TRBD2; V gene: TRBV27; clone size: NA; CDR3 DNA: TGTGCCAGCAGTTCCCTTAGCGGGAGGGCCGATAGTGAGCAGTTCTTC; CDR3 protein: CASSSLSGRADSEQFF
J gene: TRBJ1-1; D gene: NA; V gene: TRBV5-1; clone size: few; CDR3 DNA: TGCGCCAGCAGCTTGGGCTGGTTGACAGGATGGGACACTGAAGCTTTCTTT; CDR3 protein: CASSLGWLTGWDTEAFF
J gene: TRBJ2-1; D gene: NA; V gene: TRBV7-3; clone size: once; CDR3 DNA: TGTGCCAGCAGTCAATTACCCGCCCGGTGGGGGAGTACCTACAATGAGCAGTTCTTC; CDR3 protein: CASSQLPARWGSTYNEQFF
J gene: TRBJ2-5; D gene: TRBD1; V gene: TRBV5-1; clone size: once; CDR3 DNA: TGCGCCAGCAGCTTGGGCGCGGACAGGGAAGAGACCCAGTACTTC; CDR3 protein: CASSLGADREETQYF
J gene: TRBJ1-2; D gene: NA; V gene: TRBV9; clone size: few; CDR3 DNA: TGTGCCAGCAGCGTAGGGGGCCTGACAGTAAATGGCTACACCTTC; CDR3 protein: CASSVGGLTVNGYTF
J gene: TRBJ2-3; D gene: TRBD1; V gene: TRBV12-5; clone size: NA; CDR3 DNA: TGTGCCACCGGACAGGGGACAGATACGCAGTATTTT; CDR3 protein: CATGQGTDTQYF
J gene: TRBJ2-7; D gene: TRBD2; V gene: TRBV7-6; clone size: NA; CDR3 DNA: TGTGCCAGCAGCTTTTCGGCGGGAGGTAGCTACGAGCAGTACTTC; CDR3 protein: CASSFSAGGSYEQYF
J gene: TRBJ2-7; D gene: TRBD2; V gene: TRBV3-1; clone size: NA; CDR3 DNA: TGTGCCAGCAGCCAGGGACTAGCATCCGAGCAGTACTTC; CDR3 protein: CASSQGLASEQYF
J gene: TRBJ2-7; D gene: TRBD2; V gene: TRBV6-5; clone size: few; CDR3 DNA: TGTGCCAGCAGTTCCTCCGGCGGGAGTTTATCCTACGAGCAGTACTTC; CDR3 protein: CASSSSGGSLSYEQYF
J gene: TRBJ1-5; D gene: TRBD1; V gene: TRBV7-2; clone size: few; CDR3 DNA: TGTGCCAGCAGAGGGACAGGGTCAGGCAATCAGCCCCAGCATTTT; CDR3 protein: CASRGTGSGNQPQHF
J gene: TRBJ2-7; D gene: TRBD1; V gene: TRBV27; clone size: few; CDR3 DNA: TGTGCCAGCAGACGATTTCGGACAGGGGGAAACTACGAGCAGTACTTC; CDR3 protein: CASRRFRTGGNYEQYF
J gene: TRBJ2-1; D gene: TRBD2; V gene: TRBV20-1; clone size: NA; CDR3 DNA: TGCAGTGCTAGAGGGTTGAGCGGGAGCTTGGGCAATGAGCAGTTCTTC; CDR3 protein: CSARGLSGSLGNEQFF
J gene: TRBJ2-5; D gene: NA; V gene: TRBV5-1; clone size: NA; CDR3 DNA: TGCGCCAGCAGCTCTCATCGGACTCAGCACCGCTCTAATGTGGAGACCCAGTACTTC; CDR3 protein: CASSSHRTQHRSNVETQYF